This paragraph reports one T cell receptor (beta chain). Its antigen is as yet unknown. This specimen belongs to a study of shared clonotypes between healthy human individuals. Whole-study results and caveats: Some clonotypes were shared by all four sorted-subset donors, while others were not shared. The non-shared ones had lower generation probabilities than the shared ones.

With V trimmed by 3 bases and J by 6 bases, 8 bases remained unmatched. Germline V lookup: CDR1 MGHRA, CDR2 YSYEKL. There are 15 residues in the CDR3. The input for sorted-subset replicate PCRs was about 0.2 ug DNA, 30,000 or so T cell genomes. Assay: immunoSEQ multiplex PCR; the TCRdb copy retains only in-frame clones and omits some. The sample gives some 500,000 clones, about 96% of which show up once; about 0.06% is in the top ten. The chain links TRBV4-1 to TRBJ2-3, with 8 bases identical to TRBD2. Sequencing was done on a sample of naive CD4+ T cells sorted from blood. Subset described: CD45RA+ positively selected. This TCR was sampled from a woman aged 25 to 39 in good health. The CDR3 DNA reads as TGCGCCAGCAGCCAGACTAGCGCCGACCGGGATACGCAGTATTTT. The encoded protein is CASSQTSADRDTQYF.